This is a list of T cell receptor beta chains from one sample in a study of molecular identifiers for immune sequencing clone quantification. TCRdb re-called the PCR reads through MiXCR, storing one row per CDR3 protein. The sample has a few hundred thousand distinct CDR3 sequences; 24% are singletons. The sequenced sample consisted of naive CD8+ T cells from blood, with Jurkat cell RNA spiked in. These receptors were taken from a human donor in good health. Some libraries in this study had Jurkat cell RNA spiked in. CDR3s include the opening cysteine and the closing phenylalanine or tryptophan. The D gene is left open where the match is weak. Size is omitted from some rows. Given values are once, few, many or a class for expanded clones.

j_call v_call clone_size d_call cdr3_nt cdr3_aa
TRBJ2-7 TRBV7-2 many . TGTGCCAGCAGCCCGGCTCTGGTTTACGAGCAGTACTTC CASSPALVYEQYF
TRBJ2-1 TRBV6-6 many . TGTGCCAGCAGTACCTGGGGGACGTACAATGAGCAGTTCTTC CASSTWGTYNEQFF
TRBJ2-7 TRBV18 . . TGTGCCAGCTCACCTTTCCGGGAAGGGGCCCACGAGCAGTACTTC CASSPFREGAHEQYF
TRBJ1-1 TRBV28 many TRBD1 TGTGCCAGCAGCTGGACAGGGGCCGGGGCTTTCTTT CASSWTGAGAFF
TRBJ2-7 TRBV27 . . TGTGCCAGCAGCCCCGGAGTAGCGGAGTCCTACGAGCAGTACTTC CASSPGVAESYEQYF
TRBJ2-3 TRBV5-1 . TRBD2 TGCGCCAGCACGGTAACTAGCGGGGGAACTAGCACAGATACGCAGTATTTT CASTVTSGGTSTDTQYF
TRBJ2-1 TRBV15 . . TGTGCCACCAGCAGGGGGACGACAGGTAATGAGCAGTTCTTC CATSRGTTGNEQFF
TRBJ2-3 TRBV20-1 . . TGCAGTGCTAGAGATCGGCTAGCCCGGGTCGGACCGGTGGCGCAGTATTTT CSARDRLARVGPVAQYF
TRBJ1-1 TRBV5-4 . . TGTGCCAGCAGCTTGAACAGGCGGACTTTCTTT CASSLNRRTFF
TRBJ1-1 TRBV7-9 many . TGTGCCAGCAGCCCAGGGGACGGAATGAACACTGAAGCTTTCTTT CASSPGDGMNTEAFF
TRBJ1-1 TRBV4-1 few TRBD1 TGCGCCAGCAGACAGGGACAGATGAACACTGAAGCTTTCTTT CASRQGQMNTEAFF
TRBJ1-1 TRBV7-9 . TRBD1 TGTGCCAGCAGCTTAGGCAGGGGGCGAGTGAACACTGAAGCTTTCTTT CASSLGRGRVNTEAFF
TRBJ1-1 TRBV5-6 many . TGTGCCAGCAGCTGGGGGTTTGGAAACACTGAAGCTTTCTTT CASSWGFGNTEAFF
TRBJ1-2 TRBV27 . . TGTGCCAGCAGTTTCTCTCTTGGACAGTACTATGGCTACACCTTC CASSFSLGQYYGYTF
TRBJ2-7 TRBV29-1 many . TGCAGCGTTGAGGACGCCTCCTACGAGCAGTACTTC CSVEDASYEQYF
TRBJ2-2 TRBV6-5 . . TGTGCCAGCAGTTACGCAGGGGTGGGGAACACCGGGGAGCTGTTTTTT CASSYAGVGNTGELFF
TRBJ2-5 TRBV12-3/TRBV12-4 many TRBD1 TGTGCCAGCAGTCTCAGACAGGGGCAAGAGACCCAGTACTTC CASSLRQGQETQYF
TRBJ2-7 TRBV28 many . TGTGCCAGCAGTTCCTCCGCGACGGGACCGTCGTCCTACGAGCAGTACTTC CASSSSATGPSSYEQYF
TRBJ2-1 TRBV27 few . TGTGCCAGCGGTTATGATGAGCAGTTCTTC CASGYDEQFF
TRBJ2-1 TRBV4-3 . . TGCGCCAGCAGCCAGGAAATACAGGGAGGTGAGCAGTTCTTC CASSQEIQGGEQFF
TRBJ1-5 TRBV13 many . TGTGCCAGCAGCCGAAGAGGTCAGCCCCAGCATTTT CASSRRGQPQHF
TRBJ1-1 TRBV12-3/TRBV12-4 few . TGTGCCAGCAGTTTGAACGTGATGAACACTGAAGCTTTCTTT CASSLNVMNTEAFF
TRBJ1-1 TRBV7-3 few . TGTGCCAGCAGCAGAGTAGGGGGAAGCACTGAAGCTTTCTTT CASSRVGGSTEAFF
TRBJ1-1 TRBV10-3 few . TGTGCCATCAGTGAGTCGAGTTTACCCACTGAAGCTTTCTTT CAISESSLPTEAFF
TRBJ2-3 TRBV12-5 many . TGTGCTAGTGGTTTGGTACTCTACGCAGATACGCAGTATTTT CASGLVLYADTQYF
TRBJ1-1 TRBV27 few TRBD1 TGTGCCAGCAGTTTGAGGGGGCAGGTCACTGAAGCTTTCTTT CASSLRGQVTEAFF
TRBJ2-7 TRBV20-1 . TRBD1 TGCAGTGCTAGAGATTCGGGGACAGGGGGTAGGTCCTACGAGCAGTACTTC CSARDSGTGGRSYEQYF
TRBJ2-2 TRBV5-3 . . TGTGCCAGCAGCTTAGGAACAGAGGAGCTGTTTTTT CASSLGTEELFF
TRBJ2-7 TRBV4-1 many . TGCGCCAGCAGCGTTGAACAGGGTGCCTACGAGCAGTACTTC CASSVEQGAYEQYF
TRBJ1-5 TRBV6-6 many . TGTGCCAGCAGATTCTCCATCCAGGGTTCGGATCAGCCCCAGCATTTT CASRFSIQGSDQPQHF
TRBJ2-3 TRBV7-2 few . TGTGCCAGCAGCTTAGCGTGGCAGGGAGATACGCAGTATTTT CASSLAWQGDTQYF
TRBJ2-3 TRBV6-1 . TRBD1 TGTGCCAGCAGTACCCACCGGGACAGAAGCACAGATACGCAGTATTTT CASSTHRDRSTDTQYF
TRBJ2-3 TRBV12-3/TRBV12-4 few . TGTGCCAGCACCCGCCGGGGGCAATACACAGATACGCAGTATTTT CASTRRGQYTDTQYF
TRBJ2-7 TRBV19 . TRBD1 TGTGCCAGTAGTATTGGACAGGGCGCACTTTGGGAGCAGTACTTC CASSIGQGALWEQYF
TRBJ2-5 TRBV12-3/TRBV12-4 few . TGTGCCAGCAGTTTAGCGCACGGGGCCGGGGAGACCCAGTACTTC CASSLAHGAGETQYF
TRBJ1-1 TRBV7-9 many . TGTGCCAGCAGCTTAGTGGCAGGAGTGAACACTGAAGCTTTCTTT CASSLVAGVNTEAFF
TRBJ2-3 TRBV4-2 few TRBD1 TGTGCCAGCAGCCAAGTTCTGGGACAGGGTTTAGTAAGCACAGATACGCAGTATTTT CASSQVLGQGLVSTDTQYF
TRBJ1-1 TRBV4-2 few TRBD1 TGTGCCAGCAGCCAAAGGGGGTTGGGACAGGGGGCCACTGAAGCTTTCTTT CASSQRGLGQGATEAFF
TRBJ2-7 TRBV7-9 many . TGTGCCAGCAGCTACTCAGTGGGGGAAGCCTACGAGCAGTACTTC CASSYSVGEAYEQYF
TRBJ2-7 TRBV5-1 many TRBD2 TGCGCCAGCAGCCCCGGACTAGCGGGGGGCTACGAGCAGTACTTC CASSPGLAGGYEQYF
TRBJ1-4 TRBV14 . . TGTGCCCGCCCCCGCGGGGACGATTACGGAAAACTGTTTTTT CARPRGDDYGKLFF
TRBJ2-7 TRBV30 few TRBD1 TGTGCCTGGAGTATGACGACAGGGAGAGACTACGAGCAGTACTTC CAWSMTTGRDYEQYF
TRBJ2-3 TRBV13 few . TGTGCCAGCAGCTTAGGCGGGCCAGGGGCAGATACGCAGTATTTT CASSLGGPGADTQYF